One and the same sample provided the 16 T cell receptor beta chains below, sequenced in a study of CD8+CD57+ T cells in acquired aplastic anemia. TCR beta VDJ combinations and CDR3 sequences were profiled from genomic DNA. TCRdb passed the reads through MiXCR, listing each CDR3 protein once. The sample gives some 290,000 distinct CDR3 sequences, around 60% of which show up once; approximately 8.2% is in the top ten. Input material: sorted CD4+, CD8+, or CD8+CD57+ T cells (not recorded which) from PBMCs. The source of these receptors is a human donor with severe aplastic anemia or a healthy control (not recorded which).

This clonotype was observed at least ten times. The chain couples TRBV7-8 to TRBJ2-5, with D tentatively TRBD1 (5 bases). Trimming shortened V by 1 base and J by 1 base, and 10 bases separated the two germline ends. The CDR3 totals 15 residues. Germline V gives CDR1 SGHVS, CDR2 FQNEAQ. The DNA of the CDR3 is TGTGCCAGCAGCTTAGGGGCAGGGATCCAAGAGACCCAGTACTTC. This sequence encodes CASSLGAGIQETQYF. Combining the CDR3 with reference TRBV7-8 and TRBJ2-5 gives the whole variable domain GAGVSQSPRYKVAKRGQDVALRCDPISGHVSLFWYQQALGQGPEFLTYFQNEAQLDKSGLPSDRFFAERPEGSVSTLKIQRTQQEDSAVYLCASSLGAGIQETQYFGPGTRLLVL.

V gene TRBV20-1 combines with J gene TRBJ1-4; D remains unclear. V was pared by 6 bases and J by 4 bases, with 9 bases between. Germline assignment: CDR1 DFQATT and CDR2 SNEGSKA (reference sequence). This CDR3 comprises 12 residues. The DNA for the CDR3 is TGCAGTGCCCTGGACGATAATGAAAAACTGTTTTTT. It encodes CSALDDNEKLFF.

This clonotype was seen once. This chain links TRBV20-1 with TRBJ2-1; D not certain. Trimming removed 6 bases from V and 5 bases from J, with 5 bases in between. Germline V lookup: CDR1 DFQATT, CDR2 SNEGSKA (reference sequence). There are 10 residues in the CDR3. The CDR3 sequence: CSATDNEQFF. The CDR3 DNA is TGCAGTGCCACCGACAATGAGCAGTTCTTC.

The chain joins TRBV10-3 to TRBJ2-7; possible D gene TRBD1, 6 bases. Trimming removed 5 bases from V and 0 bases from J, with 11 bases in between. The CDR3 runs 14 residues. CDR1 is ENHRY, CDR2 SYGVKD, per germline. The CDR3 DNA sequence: TGTGCCATCAGTTGGCAGGGGAACTCCTACGAGCAGTACTTC. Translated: CAISWQGNSYEQYF.

The CDR3: CASSQDGETQYF. The DNA of the CDR3 is TGTGCCAGCAGCCAAGATGGGGAGACCCAGTACTTC. V gene TRBV5-4 combines with J gene TRBJ2-5, with no clear D. From germline, CDR1 is SGHNT and CDR2 YYREEE (reference sequence). This CDR3 comprises 12 residues. Trimming cost V 4 bases and J 5 bases, with 9 bases left between them.

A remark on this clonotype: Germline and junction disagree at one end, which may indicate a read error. The CDR3 nucleotides are TGTGCCAGCAGTTGGGAGTTTGCAGGGGGGGCAACTAATGAAATACTGTTTTTT. Its translation is CASSWEFAGGATNEILFF. The J gene is TRBJ1-4, the V gene TRBV7-9; 7 bases are a match to TRBD1. This CDR3 is 18 amino acids long. Germline-derived CDR1 and CDR2 are SEHNR and FQNEAQ (reference sequence).

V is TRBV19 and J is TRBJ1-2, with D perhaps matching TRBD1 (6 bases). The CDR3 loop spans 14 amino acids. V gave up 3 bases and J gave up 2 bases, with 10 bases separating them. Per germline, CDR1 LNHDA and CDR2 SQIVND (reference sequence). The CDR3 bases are TGTGCCAGTAGTATCGGCAGGGGCAACTATGGCTACACCTTC. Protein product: CASSIGRGNYGYTF.

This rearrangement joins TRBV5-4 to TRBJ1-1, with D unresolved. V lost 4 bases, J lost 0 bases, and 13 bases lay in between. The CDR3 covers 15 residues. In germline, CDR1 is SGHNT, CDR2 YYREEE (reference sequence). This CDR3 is CASSMDPTVNTEAFF. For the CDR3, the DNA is TGTGCCAGCAGCATGGACCCTACAGTGAACACTGAAGCTTTCTTT.

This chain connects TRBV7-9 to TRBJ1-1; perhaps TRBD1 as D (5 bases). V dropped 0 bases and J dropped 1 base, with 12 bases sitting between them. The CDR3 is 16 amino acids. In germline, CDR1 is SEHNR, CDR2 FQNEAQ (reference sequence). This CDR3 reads CASSLARSQGNTEAFF. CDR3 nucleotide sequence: TGTGCCAGCAGCTTAGCGAGGAGTCAGGGGAACACTGAAGCTTTCTTT.

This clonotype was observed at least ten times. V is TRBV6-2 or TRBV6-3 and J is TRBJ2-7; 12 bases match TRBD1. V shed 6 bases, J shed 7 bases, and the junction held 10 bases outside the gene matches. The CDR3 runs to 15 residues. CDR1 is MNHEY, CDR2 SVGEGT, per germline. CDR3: CASRSRDRGPKEQYF. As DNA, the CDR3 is TGTGCCAGCAGGAGCCGGGACAGGGGGCCGAAAGAGCAGTACTTC.

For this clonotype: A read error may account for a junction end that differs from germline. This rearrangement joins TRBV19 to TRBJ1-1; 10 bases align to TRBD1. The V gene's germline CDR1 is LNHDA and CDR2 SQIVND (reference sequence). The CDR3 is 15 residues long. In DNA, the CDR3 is TGTGCCAGTATTCAGACAGGGGGCTGGAACACTGGAGCTTTCTTT. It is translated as CASIQTGGWNTGAFF.

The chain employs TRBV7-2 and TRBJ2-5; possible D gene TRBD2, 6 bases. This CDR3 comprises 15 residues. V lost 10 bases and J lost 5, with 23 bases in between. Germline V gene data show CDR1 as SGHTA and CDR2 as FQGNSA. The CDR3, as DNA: TGTGCCATCAGAAGGAGACTAGACGAGGCCGAGACCCAGTACTTC. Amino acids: CAIRRRLDEAETQYF. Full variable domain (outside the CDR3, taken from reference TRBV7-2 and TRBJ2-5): GAGVSQSPSNKVTEKGKDVELRCDPISGHTALYWYRQSLGQGLEFLIYFQGNSAPDKSGLPSDRFSAERTGGSVSTLTIQRTQQEDSAVYLCAIRRRLDEAETQYFGPGTRLLVL.

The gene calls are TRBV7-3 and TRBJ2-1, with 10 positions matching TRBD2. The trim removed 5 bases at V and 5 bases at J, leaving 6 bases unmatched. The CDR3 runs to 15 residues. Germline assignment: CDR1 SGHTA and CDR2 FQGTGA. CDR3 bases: TGTGCCAGCAGCCCCCCTAGCGGGGGAAACAATGAGCAGTTCTTC. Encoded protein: CASSPPSGGNNEQFF.

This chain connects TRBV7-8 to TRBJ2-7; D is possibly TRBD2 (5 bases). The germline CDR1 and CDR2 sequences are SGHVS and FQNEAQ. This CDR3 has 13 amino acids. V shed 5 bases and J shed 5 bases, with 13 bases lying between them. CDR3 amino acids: CASSQERQNEQYF. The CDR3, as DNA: TGTGCCAGCAGCCAAGAGCGGCAAAACGAGCAGTACTTC.

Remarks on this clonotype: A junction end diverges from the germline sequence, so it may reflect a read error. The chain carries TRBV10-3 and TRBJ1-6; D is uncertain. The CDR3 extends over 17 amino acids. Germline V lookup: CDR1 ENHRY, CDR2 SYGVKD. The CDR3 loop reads CATSEVYRSFYNSPLHF. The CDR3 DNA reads TGTGCCACCAGTGAGGTCTACAGAAGCTTCTATAATTCACCCCTCCACTTT.

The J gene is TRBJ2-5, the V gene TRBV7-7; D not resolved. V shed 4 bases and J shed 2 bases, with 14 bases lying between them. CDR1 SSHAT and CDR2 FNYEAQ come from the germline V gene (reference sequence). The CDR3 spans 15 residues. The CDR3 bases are TGTGCCAGCAGCTCCTCCCCTACCGGACAAGAGACCCAGTACTTC. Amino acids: CASSSSPTGQETQYF.